The sequence of this T cell receptor (beta chain) was determined in a study of blood T cell repertoires in COVID-19. Study-level information: Acute and convalescent COVID-19 samples came from the United States, Italy and Spain. PBMCs, B-cell-depleted T cells, or T cells provided the cDNA or gDNA that made up the material.

Only in-frame clones appear in the TCRdb table, and some are missing; sequencing was by immunoSEQ multiplex PCR. The profile shows about 190,000 clones, roughly 86% of them singletons. The CDR3 has 15 amino acids. V shed 4 bases, J shed 6 bases, and the junction held 9 bases outside the gene matches. The germline CDR1 and CDR2 sequences are KGHDR and SFDVKD. The TCR originated in a woman in her forties in a cohort exposed to, infected with or recovered from COVID-19 (not recorded which). The sample taken for sequencing was PBMCs or T cells enriched from blood (not recorded which). This sequence joins TRBV24-1 and TRBJ2-7; 9 bases map to TRBD1. For the CDR3, the DNA is TGTGCCACCAGTGAGCAAGGATTGGGACAGGGCGAGCAGTACTTC. Residues: CATSEQGLGQGEQYF.